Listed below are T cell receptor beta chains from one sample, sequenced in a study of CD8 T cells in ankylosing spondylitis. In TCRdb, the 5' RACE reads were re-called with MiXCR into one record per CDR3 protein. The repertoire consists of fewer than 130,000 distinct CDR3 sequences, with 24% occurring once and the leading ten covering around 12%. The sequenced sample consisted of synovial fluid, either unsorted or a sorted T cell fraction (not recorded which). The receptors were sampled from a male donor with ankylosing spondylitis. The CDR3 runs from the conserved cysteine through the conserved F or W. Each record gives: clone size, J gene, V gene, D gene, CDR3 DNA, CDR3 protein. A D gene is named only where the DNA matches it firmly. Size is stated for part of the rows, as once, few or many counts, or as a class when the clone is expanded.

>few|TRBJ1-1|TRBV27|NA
TGTGCCAGCAGTTCATGGGCAGGGGTGAACACTGAAGCTTTCTTT
CASSSWAGVNTEAFF
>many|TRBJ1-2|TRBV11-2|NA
TGTGCCAGCAGCTTAGGGGCCCTCTATGGCTACACCTTC
CASSLGALYGYTF
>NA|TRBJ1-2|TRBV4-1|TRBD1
TGCGCCAGCAGCCAGACAGGGACGCTGAACTATGGCTACACCTTC
CASSQTGTLNYGYTF
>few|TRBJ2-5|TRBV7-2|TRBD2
TGTGCCAGCAGCTTACCTAGCGGGGCTATGGGAGAGACCCAGTACTTC
CASSLPSGAMGETQYF
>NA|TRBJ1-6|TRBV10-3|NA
TGTGCCATCAGGGACAGAGACAGTCTTAATTCACCCCTCCACTTT
CAIRDRDSLNSPLHF
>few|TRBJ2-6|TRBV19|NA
TGTGCCAGTAGTCCAGGGGCTGGGGCCAACGTCCTGACTTTC
CASSPGAGANVLTF
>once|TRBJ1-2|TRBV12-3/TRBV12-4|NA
TGTGCCAGCAGCCCCTCCTATGGCTACACCTTC
CASSPSYGYTF
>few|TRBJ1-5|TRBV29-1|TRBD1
TGCAGCGTTGAACCCCGGGACAGGGGGCAAGAAGGCAATCAGCCCCAGCATTTT
CSVEPRDRGQEGNQPQHF
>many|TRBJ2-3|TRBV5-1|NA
TGCGCCAGCAGCTTTGACGGGAACGCAGATACGCAGTATTTT
CASSFDGNADTQYF
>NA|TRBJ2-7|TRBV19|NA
TGTGCCAGTAGGAGGACGGATTCCTACGAGCAGTACTTC
CASRRTDSYEQYF
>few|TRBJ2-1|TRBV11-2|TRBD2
TGTGCCAGCAGCCCACTGAGGGGACTAACGATCAATGAGCAGTTCTTC
CASSPLRGLTINEQFF
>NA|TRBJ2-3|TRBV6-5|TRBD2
TGTGCCAGCAGTTACTCGCCGGGACTATCACGAGATACGCAGTATTTT
CASSYSPGLSRDTQYF
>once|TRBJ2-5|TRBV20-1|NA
TGCAGTGCTAGGTGGACGTTCGGAGAGACCCAGTACTTC
CSARWTFGETQYF
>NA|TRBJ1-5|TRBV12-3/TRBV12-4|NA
TGTGCCAGCAGGAGTATCGAGGCTCCGAATCAGCCCCAGCATTTT
CASRSIEAPNQPQHF
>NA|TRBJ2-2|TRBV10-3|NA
TGTGCCATCAGTCGGGACCCGACAGGCGGGGAGCTGTTTTTT
CAISRDPTGGELFF
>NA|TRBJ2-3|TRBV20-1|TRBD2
TGCAGTGCTAGACGGCTAGCGGGAGGGGCCCCTAGCACAGATACGCAGTATTTT
CSARRLAGGAPSTDTQYF
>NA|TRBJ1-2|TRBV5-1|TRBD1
TGCGCCAGCAGCTTTTTCGACAGGGATCGCGGCTACACCTTC
CASSFFDRDRGYTF
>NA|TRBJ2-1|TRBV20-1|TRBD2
TGCAGTGCTATTACTAGCGGGAGGGTCAATGAGCAGTTCTTC
CSAITSGRVNEQFF
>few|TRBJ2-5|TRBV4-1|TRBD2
TGCGCCAGCAGCGGACGGACTAGCGGGAGGGGAGAGACCCAGTACTTC
CASSGRTSGRGETQYF
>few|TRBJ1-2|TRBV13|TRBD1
TGTGCCAGCAGCTCAGTCGGGACAGGGGGCGCCCGAGGCTATGGCTACACCTTC
CASSSVGTGGARGYGYTF
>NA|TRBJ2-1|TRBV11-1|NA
TGTGCCAGCAGCCTGGAGGACAGATTCGGACCGTACGACTCCTACAATGAGCAGTTCTTC
CASSLEDRFGPYDSYNEQFF
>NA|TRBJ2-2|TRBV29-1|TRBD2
TGCAGCGGGTCTAGCGGACACACCGGGGAGCTGTTTTTT
CSGSSGHTGELFF